Reported below is one TCR beta chain. Its antigen is as yet unknown. Method: immunoSEQ multiplex PCR; TCRdb's copy keeps in-frame clones and lacks some. Of 75,000 to 100,000 clones in the sample, 89% were seen once. Collection occurred without any documented infections or immune events in donors. This entry belongs to a study of identifying expanded T cells in peripheral blood. Study conclusions and caveats: Technical replicates showed around 1.1 changed clones; around 2 weeks approximately 16; four weeks 19. Variance in clone template counts between two-week samples significantly increased with total template count across all healthy donors.

Germline-derived CDR1 and CDR2 are SGHNT and YYREEE (reference sequence). The length of the CDR3 is 17 residues. J lost 6 bases, V lost 4 bases, and 12 bases had no gene match. The sequencing sample was made of blood. The receptor was derived from a person between 18 and 75 years old in good health. The chain has TRBV5-4 and TRBJ2-2; 10 bases map to TRBD2. The CDR3 region has the DNA TGTGCCAGCAGCCCCCGACCTAGCGGGGGTTGGCCCGGGGAGCTGTTTTTT. Protein sequence: CASSPRPSGGWPGELFF.